What follows describes a single TCR beta chain. As yet, its antigen is unknown. The germline gives CDR1 LGHNA, CDR2 YSLEER. V was shortened by 1 base and J by 0 bases, with 7 bases between the two germline ends. This CDR3 is 14 amino acids long. The PCR had 60 Vbeta and 13 Jbeta primers. Repertoires were generated with immunoSEQ multiplex PCR, while TCRdb's copy carries only in-frame clones and drops some. The table includes 200,000 or so clones, over 80% detected once. The data were obtained in a study of cytomegalovirus exposure and HLA in healthy donors. Study conclusions and caveats: Indistinguishable V segments such as TRBV6-2 and TRBV6-3 were excluded. In a later analysis, at a false discovery rate of 0.05, 15,000 to 20,000 TCR beta sequences matched HLA alleles. The authors listed approximately 150 TCR beta chains as cytomegalovirus-associated.

This chain joins TRBV4-3 and TRBJ2-7; D gene ambiguous. Material for sequencing was PBMCs. The receptor's source is a man aged 30-40 years in good health and CMV-seronegative. The CDR3 loop is CASSQVSSSYEQYF. The CDR3 DNA reads as TGCGCCAGCAGCCAAGTTTCCAGCTCCTACGAGCAGTACTTC.